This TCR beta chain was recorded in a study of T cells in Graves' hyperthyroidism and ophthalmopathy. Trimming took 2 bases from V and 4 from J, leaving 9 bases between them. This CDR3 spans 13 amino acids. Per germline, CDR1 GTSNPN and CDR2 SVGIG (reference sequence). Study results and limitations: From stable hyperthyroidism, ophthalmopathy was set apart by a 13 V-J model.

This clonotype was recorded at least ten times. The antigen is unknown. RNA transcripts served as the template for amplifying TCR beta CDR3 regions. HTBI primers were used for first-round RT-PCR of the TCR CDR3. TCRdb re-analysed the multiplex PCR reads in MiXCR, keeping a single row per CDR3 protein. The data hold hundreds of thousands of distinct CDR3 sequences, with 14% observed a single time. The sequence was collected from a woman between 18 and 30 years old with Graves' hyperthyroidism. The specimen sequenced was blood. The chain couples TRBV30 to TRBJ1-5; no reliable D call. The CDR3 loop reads CAWSFRANQPQHF. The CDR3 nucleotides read TGTGCCTGGAGTTTTAGAGCTAATCAGCCCCAGCATTTT.